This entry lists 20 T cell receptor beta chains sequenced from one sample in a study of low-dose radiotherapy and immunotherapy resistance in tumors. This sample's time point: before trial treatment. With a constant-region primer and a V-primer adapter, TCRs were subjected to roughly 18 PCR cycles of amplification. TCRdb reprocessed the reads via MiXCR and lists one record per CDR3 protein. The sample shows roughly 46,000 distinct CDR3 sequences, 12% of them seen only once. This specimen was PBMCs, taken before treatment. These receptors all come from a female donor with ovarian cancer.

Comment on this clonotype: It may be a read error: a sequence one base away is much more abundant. Here the CDR3 reads CASSYGSDTQCF. CDR3 sequence (DNA): TGTGCCAGCAGTTACGGTTCCGATACGCAGTGTTTT. This sequence joins TRBV3-1 and TRBJ2-3; D not resolved. The CDR3 contains 12 residues. The germline V gene has CDR1 LGHDT and CDR2 YNNKEL (reference sequence).

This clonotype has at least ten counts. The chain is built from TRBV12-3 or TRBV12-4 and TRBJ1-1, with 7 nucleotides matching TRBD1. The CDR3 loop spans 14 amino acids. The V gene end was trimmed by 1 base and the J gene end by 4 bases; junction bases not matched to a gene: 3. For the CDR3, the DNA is TGTGCCAGCAGTTTAGGGGCAGGGGGCACTGAAGCTTTCTTT. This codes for CASSLGAGGTEAFF.

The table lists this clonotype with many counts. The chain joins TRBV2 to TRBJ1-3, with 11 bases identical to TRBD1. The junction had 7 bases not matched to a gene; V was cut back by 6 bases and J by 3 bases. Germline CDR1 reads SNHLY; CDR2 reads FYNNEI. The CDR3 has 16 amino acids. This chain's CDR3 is CASRAGTGGNGNTIYF. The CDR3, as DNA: TGTGCCAGCAGGGCCGGGACAGGGGGAAATGGAAACACCATATATTTT.

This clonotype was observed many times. DNA for the CDR3: TGCAGTGCTAGAGATCAGGGATTCTCCTACGAGCAGTACTTC. It encodes CSARDQGFSYEQYF. The rearrangement uses TRBV20-1 and TRBJ2-7, with a possible D match to TRBD1 (5 bases). Germline loops: CDR1 DFQATT, CDR2 SNEGSKA (reference sequence). V gave up 0 bases and J gave up 0 bases, with 9 bases separating them. The CDR3 length is 14 residues.

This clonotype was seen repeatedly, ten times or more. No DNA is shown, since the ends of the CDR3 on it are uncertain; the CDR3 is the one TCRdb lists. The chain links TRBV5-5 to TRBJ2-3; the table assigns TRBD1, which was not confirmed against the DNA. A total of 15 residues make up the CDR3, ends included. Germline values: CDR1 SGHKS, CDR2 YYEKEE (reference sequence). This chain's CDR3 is CASSHFRGLTDTQYF.

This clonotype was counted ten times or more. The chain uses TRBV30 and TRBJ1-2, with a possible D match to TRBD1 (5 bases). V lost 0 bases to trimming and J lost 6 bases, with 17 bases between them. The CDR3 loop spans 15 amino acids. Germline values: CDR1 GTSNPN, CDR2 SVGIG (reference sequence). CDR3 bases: TGTGCCTGGAGTGTAGGGTTGCGGGGCTTGGATGGCTACACCTTC. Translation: CAWSVGLRGLDGYTF.

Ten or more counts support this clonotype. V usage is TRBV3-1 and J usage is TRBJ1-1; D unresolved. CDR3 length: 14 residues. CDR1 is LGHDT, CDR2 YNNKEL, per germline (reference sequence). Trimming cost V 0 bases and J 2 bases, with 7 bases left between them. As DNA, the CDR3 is TGTGCCAGCAGCCAAGACATCACAAACACTGAAGCTTTCTTT. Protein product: CASSQDITNTEAFF.

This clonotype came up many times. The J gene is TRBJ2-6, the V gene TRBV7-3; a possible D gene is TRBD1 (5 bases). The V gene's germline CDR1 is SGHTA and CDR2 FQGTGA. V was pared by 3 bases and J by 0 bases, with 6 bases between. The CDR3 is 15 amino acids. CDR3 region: CASSFQGSGANVLTF. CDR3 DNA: TGTGCCAGCAGCTTCCAGGGCTCTGGGGCCAACGTCCTGACTTTC.

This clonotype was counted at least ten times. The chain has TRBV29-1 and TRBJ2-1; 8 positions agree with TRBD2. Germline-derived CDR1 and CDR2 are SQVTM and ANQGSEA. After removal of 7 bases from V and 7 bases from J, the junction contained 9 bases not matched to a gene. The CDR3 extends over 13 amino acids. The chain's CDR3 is CSGTPGGLNEQFF. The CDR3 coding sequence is TGCAGCGGCACCCCGGGGGGGCTGAATGAGCAGTTCTTC.

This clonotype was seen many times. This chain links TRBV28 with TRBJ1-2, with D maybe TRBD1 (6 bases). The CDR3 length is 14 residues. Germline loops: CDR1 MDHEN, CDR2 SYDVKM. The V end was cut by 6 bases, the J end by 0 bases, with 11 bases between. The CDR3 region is CASRETGANYGYTF. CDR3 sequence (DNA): TGTGCCAGCAGAGAGACAGGAGCTAACTATGGCTACACCTTC.

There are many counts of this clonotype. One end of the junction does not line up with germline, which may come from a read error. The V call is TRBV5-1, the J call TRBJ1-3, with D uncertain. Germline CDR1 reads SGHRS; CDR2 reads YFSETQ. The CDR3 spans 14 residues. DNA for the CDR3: TGTGCCAGCAGCTTGGCTGACTCTGGAAACACCATATATTTT. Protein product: CASSLADSGNTIYF.

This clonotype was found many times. The CDR3 here is CASRGLGTDKANVLTF. CDR3 DNA sequence: TGTGCCAGCAGGGGCCTCGGGACCGACAAGGCCAACGTCCTGACTTTC. The chain combines TRBV6-6 with TRBJ2-6; D is perhaps TRBD1 or TRBD2 (5 bases each). Germline V gene lookup returns CDR1 MNHNY and CDR2 SVGAGI (reference sequence). V was shortened by 6 bases and J by 6 bases, with 18 bases between the two germline ends. The CDR3 contains 16 residues.

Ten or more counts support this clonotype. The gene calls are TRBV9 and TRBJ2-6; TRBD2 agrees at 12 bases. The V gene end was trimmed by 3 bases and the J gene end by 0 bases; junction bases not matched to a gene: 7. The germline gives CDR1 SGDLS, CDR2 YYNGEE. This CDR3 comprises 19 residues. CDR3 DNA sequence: TGTGCCAGCAGCGAGGGACTAGCGGGTCCCGGCTCTGGGGCCAACGTCCTGACTTTC. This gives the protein CASSEGLAGPGSGANVLTF.

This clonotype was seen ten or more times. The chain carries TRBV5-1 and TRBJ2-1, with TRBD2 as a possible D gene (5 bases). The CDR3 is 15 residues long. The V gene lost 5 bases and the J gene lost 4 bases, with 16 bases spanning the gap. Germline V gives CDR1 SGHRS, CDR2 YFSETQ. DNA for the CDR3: TGCGCCAGCAGTTCCCTCTCCGGGAAGTACAATGAGCAGTTCTTC. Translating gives CASSSLSGKYNEQFF.

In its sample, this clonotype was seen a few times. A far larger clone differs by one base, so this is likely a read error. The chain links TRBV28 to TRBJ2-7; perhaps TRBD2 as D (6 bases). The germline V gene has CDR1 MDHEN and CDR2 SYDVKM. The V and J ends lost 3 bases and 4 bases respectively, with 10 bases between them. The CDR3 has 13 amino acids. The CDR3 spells CASSFGGRYEQYF. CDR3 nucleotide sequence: TGTGCCAGCAGTTTCGGAGGGCGATACGAGCAGTACTTC. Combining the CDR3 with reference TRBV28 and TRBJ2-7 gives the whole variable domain DVKVTQSSRYLVKRTGEKVFLECVQDMDHENMFWYRQDPGLGLRLIYFSYDVKMKEKGDIPEGYSVSREKKERFSLILESASTNQTSMYLCASSFGGRYEQYFGPGTRLTVT.

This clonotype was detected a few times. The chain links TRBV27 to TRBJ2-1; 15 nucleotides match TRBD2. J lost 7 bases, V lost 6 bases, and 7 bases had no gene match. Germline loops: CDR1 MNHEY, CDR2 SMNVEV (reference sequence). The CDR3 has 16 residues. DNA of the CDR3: TGTGCCAGCAGCCGCGGACTAGCGGGAGGGGGTAATGAGCAGTTCTTC. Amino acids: CASSRGLAGGGNEQFF.

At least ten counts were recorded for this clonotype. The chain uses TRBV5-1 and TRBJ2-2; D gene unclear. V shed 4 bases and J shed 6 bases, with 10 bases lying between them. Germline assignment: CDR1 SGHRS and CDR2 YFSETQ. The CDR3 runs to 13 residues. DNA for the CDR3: TGCGCCAGCAGCCCCGACATACCCGGGGAGCTGTTTTTT. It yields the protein CASSPDIPGELFF.

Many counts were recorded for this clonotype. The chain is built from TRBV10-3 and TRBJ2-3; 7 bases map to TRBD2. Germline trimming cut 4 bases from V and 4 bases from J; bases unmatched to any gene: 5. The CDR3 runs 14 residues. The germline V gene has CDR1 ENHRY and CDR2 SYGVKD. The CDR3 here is CAISGYSGADTQYF. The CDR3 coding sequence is TGTGCCATCAGTGGCTACAGCGGGGCAGATACGCAGTATTTT.

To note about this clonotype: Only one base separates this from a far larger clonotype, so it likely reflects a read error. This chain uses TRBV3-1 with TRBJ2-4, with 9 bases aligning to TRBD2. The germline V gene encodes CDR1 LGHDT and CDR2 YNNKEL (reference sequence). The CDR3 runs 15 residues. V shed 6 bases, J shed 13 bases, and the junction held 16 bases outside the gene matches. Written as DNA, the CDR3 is TGTGCCAGCAGTCAAACGACTAGCGGTTACGATGAGCAGTACTTC. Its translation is CASSQTTSGYDEQYF.

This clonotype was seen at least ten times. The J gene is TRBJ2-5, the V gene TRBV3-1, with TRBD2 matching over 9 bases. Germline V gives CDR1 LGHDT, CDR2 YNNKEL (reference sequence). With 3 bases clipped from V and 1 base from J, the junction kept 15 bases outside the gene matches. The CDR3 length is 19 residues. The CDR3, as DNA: TGTGCCAGCAGCCACCCCCCGACGGCTAGCGGGGCTTTCCAAGAGACCCAGTACTTC. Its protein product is CASSHPPTASGAFQETQYF.